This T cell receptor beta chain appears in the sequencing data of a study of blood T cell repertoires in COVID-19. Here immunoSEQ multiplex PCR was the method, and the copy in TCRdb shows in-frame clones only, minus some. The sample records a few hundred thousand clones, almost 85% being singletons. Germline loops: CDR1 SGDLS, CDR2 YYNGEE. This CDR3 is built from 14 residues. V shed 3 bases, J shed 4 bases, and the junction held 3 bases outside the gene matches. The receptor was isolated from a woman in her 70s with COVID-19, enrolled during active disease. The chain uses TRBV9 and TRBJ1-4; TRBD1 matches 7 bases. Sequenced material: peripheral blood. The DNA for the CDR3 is TGTGCCAGCAGCGAACAGGGGAATAATGAAAAACTGTTTTTT. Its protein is CASSEQGNNEKLFF.